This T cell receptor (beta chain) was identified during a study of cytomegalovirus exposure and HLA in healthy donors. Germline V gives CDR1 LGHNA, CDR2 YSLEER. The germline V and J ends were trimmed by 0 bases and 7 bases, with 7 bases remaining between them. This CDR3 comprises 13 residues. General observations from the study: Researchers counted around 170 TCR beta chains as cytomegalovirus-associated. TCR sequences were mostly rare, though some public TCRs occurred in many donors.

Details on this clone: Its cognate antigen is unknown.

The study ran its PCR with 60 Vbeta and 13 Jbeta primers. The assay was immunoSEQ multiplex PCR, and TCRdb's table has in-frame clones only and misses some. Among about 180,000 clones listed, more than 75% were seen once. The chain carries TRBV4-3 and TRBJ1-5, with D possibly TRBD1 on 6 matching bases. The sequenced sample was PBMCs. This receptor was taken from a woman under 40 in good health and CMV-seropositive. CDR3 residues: CASSQEQGQPQHF. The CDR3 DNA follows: TGCGCCAGCAGCCAAGAGCAGGGGCAGCCCCAGCATTTT.